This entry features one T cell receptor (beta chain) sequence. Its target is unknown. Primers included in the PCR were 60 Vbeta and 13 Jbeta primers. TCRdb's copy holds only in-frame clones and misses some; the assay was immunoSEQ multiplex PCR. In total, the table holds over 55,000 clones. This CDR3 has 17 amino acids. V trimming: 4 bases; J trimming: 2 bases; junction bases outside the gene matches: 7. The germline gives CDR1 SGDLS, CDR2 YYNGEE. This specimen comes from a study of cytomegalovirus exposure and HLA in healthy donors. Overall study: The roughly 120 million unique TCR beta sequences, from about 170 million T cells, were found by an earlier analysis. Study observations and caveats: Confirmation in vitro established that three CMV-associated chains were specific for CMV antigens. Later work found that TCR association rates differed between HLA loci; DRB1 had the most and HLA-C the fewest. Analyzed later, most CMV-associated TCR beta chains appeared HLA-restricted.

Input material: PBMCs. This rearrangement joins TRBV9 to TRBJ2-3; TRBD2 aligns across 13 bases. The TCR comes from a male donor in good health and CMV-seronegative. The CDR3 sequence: CASSREGLAGNTDTQYF. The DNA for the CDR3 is TGTGCCAGCAGCAGAGAGGGACTAGCGGGGAACACAGATACGCAGTATTTT.